This T cell receptor beta chain was profiled in a study of shared clonotypes between healthy human individuals. The germline V gene encodes CDR1 SNHLY and CDR2 FYNNEI. V lost 5 bases to trimming and J lost 2 bases; unmatched junction nucleotides: 6. The CDR3 runs to 15 residues. Clones were read by immunoSEQ multiplex PCR, and TCRdb kept only the in-frame ones, dropping some. The table lists around 2.3 million clones, around 95% of them singletons. The chain is built from TRBV2 and TRBJ2-7; 10 nucleotides agree with TRBD1. The sequence was obtained from a man between 18 and 29 years old in good health. Sequencing was done on a sample of naive CD4+ T cells sorted from blood. As for subset: CD45RA+ positively selected. The CDR3 DNA sequence: TGTGCCAGCAGTTTCGGGACAGGGGACCCCTACGAGCAGTACTTC. Its translation: CASSFGTGDPYEQYF.